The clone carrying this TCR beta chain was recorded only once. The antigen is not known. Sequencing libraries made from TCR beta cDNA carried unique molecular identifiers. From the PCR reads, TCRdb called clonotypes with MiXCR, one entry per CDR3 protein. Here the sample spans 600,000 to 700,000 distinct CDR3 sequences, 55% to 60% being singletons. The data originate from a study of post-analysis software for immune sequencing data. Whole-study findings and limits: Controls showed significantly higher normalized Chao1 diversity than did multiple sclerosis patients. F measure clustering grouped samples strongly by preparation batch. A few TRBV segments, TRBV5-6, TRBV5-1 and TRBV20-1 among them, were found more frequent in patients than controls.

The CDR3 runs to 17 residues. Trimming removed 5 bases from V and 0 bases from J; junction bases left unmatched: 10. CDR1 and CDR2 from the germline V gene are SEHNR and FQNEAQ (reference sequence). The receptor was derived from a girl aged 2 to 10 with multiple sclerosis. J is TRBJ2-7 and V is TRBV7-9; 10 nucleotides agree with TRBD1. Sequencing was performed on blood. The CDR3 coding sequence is TGTGCCAGCAGCCCGTGGGCGGGGACAGGGGCCTCCTACGAGCAGTACTTC. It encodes CASSPWAGTGASYEQYF.